These T cell receptor beta chains were read from a single sample in a study of metastatic and nonmetastatic thyroid tumors. TCRdb reanalyzed the PCR reads with MiXCR. In the table there are some 19,000 clones, around 16% of which are singletons. Source material: blood. The receptors here all came from a female donor with papillary thyroid cancer or a benign thyroid nodule (not recorded which). Some clones in this sample may be carry-over from other donors' samples. Both conserved end residues are part of each CDR3. Fields, in order: D gene, J gene, V gene, clone size, CDR3 protein, CDR3 DNA. D genes are given only for firm matches. The size field is filled for only some rows; it gives once, few, many or a size class.

- TRBJ2-7 TRBV7-9 - CASSLDGRSYEQYF TGTGCCAGCAGCTTAGACGGACGCTCCTACGAGCAGTACTTC
TRBD1 TRBJ2-7 TRBV7-2 many CASRAGTGSGEQYF TGTGCCAGCAGGGCCGGGACAGGGTCGGGGGAGCAGTACTTC
- TRBJ2-3 TRBV28 many CASSGRSPDTQYF TGTGCCAGCAGTGGGAGGAGCCCAGATACGCAGTATTTT
- TRBJ2-5 TRBV9 many CASSVAGHQQETQYF TGTGCCAGCAGCGTAGCGGGGCACCAACAAGAGACCCAGTACTTC
TRBD1 TRBJ1-1 TRBV4-2 few CASSQDPWDRGLGTEAFF TGTGCCAGCAGCCAAGATCCGTGGGACAGGGGGCTTGGCACTGAAGCTTTCTTT
TRBD2 TRBJ2-3 TRBV20-1 many CSARRTSGLGDTQYF TGCAGTGCTAGAAGGACTAGCGGTTTGGGGGATACGCAGTATTTT
- TRBJ2-1 TRBV11-2 - CASSLQGGALNEHFF TGTGCCAGCAGCTTACAAGGGGGGGCCCTTAATGAGCATTTCTTC
TRBD1 TRBJ1-4 TRBV2 many CASRSGTGGEKLFF TGTGCCAGCAGGTCGGGGACAGGGGGTGAAAAACTGTTTTTT
TRBD2 TRBJ2-1 TRBV20-1 many CSARDGAGGYNEQFF TGCAGTGCTAGAGACGGAGCGGGAGGGTACAATGAGCAGTTCTTC
- TRBJ2-7 TRBV20-1 - CSARVSRGPSYEQYF TGCAGTGCTAGAGTCTCCCGCGGGCCCTCCTACGAGCAGTACTTC
- TRBJ1-5 TRBV30 many CAWSLSAVQPQHF TGTGCCTGGAGCCTCTCCGCAGTTCAGCCCCAGCATTTT
TRBD1 TRBJ1-4 TRBV6-1 many CASSFDRGANEKLFF TGTGCCAGCAGTTTTGACAGGGGCGCTAATGAAAAACTGTTTTTT
TRBD1 TRBJ2-7 TRBV5-1 - CASSPLGGTGPTEQYF TGCGCCAGCAGCCCCCTTGGGGGGACAGGGCCGACCGAGCAGTACTTC
TRBD2 TRBJ2-1 TRBV10-2 many CASGASGGNEQFF TGCGCCAGCGGAGCTAGCGGGGGGAATGAGCAGTTCTTC
TRBD1 TRBJ2-5 TRBV5-1 many CASSPGRDRRERETQYF TGCGCCAGCAGCCCGGGGCGGGACAGGCGCGAACGGGAGACCCAGTACTTC
- TRBJ2-6 TRBV28 many CASKSGASGANVLTF TGTGCCAGCAAGTCGGGGGCGAGTGGGGCCAACGTCCTGACTTTC
TRBD1 TRBJ2-7 TRBV2 many CASSENRGPSYEQYF TGTGCCAGCAGTGAAAACAGGGGGCCCTCATACGAGCAGTACTTC
- TRBJ2-4 TRBV6-1 many CASRRTQGNIQYF TGTGCCAGCAGAAGGACCCAGGGGAACATTCAGTACTTC
- TRBJ1-2 TRBV18 many CASSPVPRSAYGYTF TGTGCCAGCTCACCAGTGCCCAGGAGTGCTTATGGCTACACCTTC